Below, 20 T cell receptor beta chains from the same sample are listed, as sequenced in a study of OX40 agonist ivuxolimab in advanced cancers. Libraries came from the immunoSEQ multiplex PCR assay. Here the immuneACCESS table is served through TCRdb, limited to in-frame sequences with V and J called. Missing clones are a known gap in these copies; in checked studies unresolved V genes cover under half, and the rest lacks a known reason. This sample comprises 60,000 to 70,000 clones, around 90% of them detected only once. The ten largest clones capture roughly 12% of the sample. Sequenced material: CD4+ or CD8+ T cells sorted from blood, taken in a trial of the OX40 agonist ivuxolimab. The origin of the receptors is an adult with an advanced solid tumor such as melanoma, head and neck, liver or kidney cancer.

V and J are TRBV19 and TRBJ2-3; 8 positions match TRBD1. V lost 9 bases and J lost 3; bases outside the gene matches: 26. The CDR3 has 20 amino acids. CDR1 is LNHDA, CDR2 SQIVND, per germline (reference sequence). CDR3 sequence: CASSTIIWTGPAGFTDTQYF. In nucleotides, the CDR3 is TGTGCCAGCTCAACAATAATCTGGACAGGGCCAGCCGGGTTTACAGATACGCAGTATTTT.

The J gene is TRBJ2-5, the V gene TRBV7-9, with D unresolved. V shed 3 bases and J shed 2 bases, with 16 bases lying between them. The CDR3 is 16 residues long. CDR1 is SEHNR, CDR2 FQNEAQ, per germline (reference sequence). The CDR3 is CASSFSRIGDQETQYF. The DNA of the CDR3 is TGTGCCAGCAGCTTTAGTCGAATTGGGGATCAAGAGACCCAGTACTTC. Drawing the rest from reference TRBV7-9 and TRBJ2-5, the complete variable domain is DTGVSQNPRHKITKRGQNVTFRCDPISEHNRLYWYRQTLGQGPEFLTYFQNEAQLEKSRLLSDRFSAERPKGSFSTLEIQRTEQGDSAMYLCASSFSRIGDQETQYFGPGTRLLVL.

The chain joins TRBV9 to TRBJ2-3, with TRBD1 as a possible D gene (5 bases). The germline V gene encodes CDR1 SGDLS and CDR2 YYNGEE. Trimming left V 4 bases short and J 3 bases short, with 15 bases between. CDR3 length equals 15 residues. The CDR3, as DNA: TGTGCCAGCAGCCTCAGGGTTGGCAAGACAGATACGCAGTATTTT. Translation: CASSLRVGKTDTQYF.

In DNA form, the CDR3 reads TGTGCCAGCAGCCTAAGGGGCTCGGGCTACGAGCAGTACTTC. Translation: CASSLRGSGYEQYF. This chain connects TRBV14 to TRBJ2-7; D may be TRBD1 (5 bases). V lost 4 bases, J lost 3 bases, and 13 bases lay in between. CDR1 and CDR2 (germline): SGHDN, FVKESK. The CDR3 length is 14 residues.

Turning to this clone: A junction end diverges from the germline sequence, so it may reflect a read error. The rearrangement links TRBV5-1 to TRBJ2-7; D may be TRBD1 or TRBD2 (6 bases each). CDR1 is SGHRS and CDR2 is YFSETQ in the germline V gene. The CDR3 contains 13 residues. The CDR3 region is CASSQGGAQGGDF. The CDR3 bases are TGCGCCAGCAGCCAGGGAGGTGCACAGGGTGGGGACTTC.

CDR3 nucleotides: TGTGCCAGCAGCTTATTTGGGGGGGTAGACACAGATACGCAGTATTTT. As protein: CASSLFGGVDTDTQYF. The rearrangement joins TRBV7-8 to TRBJ2-3; 7 bases are shared with TRBD2. CDR1 SGHVS and CDR2 FQNEAQ come from the germline V gene. Trimming removed 2 bases from V and 2 bases from J; junction bases left unmatched: 7. The CDR3 has 16 residues.

The V call is TRBV28, the J call TRBJ2-5; weak D call: TRBD2 (5 bases). V lost 3 bases to trimming and J lost 2 bases, with 7 bases between them. Germline lookup yields CDR1 MDHEN and CDR2 SYDVKM. This CDR3 has 13 residues. DNA for the CDR3: TGTGCCAGCAGTTTCCGGGGACAAGAGACCCAGTACTTC. The encoded protein is CASSFRGQETQYF. Complete variable domain (other parts from reference TRBV28 and TRBJ2-5): DVKVTQSSRYLVKRTGEKVFLECVQDMDHENMFWYRQDPGLGLRLIYFSYDVKMKEKGDIPEGYSVSREKKERFSLILESASTNQTSMYLCASSFRGQETQYFGPGTRLLVL.

The rearrangement uses TRBV11-2 and TRBJ2-7; 7 bases line up with TRBD1. This CDR3 region has 16 residues. V lost 2 bases, J lost 2 bases, and 9 bases stayed unmatched. CDR1 and CDR2 (germline): SGHAT, FQNNGV. The DNA of the CDR3 is TGTGCCAGCAGCTTACCCCCAGGACAGGAAACCTACGAGCAGTACTTC. Translation: CASSLPPGQETYEQYF.

V is TRBV27 and J is TRBJ1-2; the D gene is possibly TRBD1 (5 bases). The CDR3 extends over 15 amino acids. From germline, CDR1 is MNHEY and CDR2 SMNVEV (reference sequence). V lost 4 bases and J 3 bases, leaving 15 bases between the germline ends. CDR3: CASSSGGPRDYGYTF. CDR3 coding DNA: TGTGCCAGCAGTTCGGGGGGACCGAGGGACTATGGCTACACCTTC.

The chain has TRBV7-9 and TRBJ1-5, with TRBD1 matching 9 bases. Germline lookup yields CDR1 SEHNR and CDR2 FQNEAQ (reference sequence). This CDR3 spans 15 amino acids. Trimming cost V 5 bases and J 5 bases; bases outside gene matches: 7. The CDR3 sequence is CASSRDRESDQPQHF. CDR3 coding DNA: TGTGCCAGCAGCCGGGACAGGGAATCTGATCAGCCCCAGCATTTT.

The chain recombines TRBV25-1 with TRBJ1-1; D is unclear. The germline CDR1 and CDR2 sequences are MGHDK and SYGVNS. This CDR3 spans 12 amino acids. Trimming removed 2 bases from V and 7 bases from J, with 8 bases in between. Here the CDR3 reads CASSEPGGEAFF. Written as DNA, the CDR3 is TGTGCCAGCAGTGAACCTGGAGGTGAAGCTTTCTTT.

The gene calls are TRBV7-9 and TRBJ2-2; TRBD1 agrees at 10 bases. The CDR3 runs to 17 residues. The trim removed 5 bases at V and 4 bases at J, leaving 10 bases unmatched. From germline, CDR1 is SEHNR and CDR2 FQNEAQ (reference sequence). CDR3 in DNA: TGTGCCAGCAGCCGCCTCAAGGACAGGGGGAGCACCGGGGAGCTGTTTTTT. It codes for CASSRLKDRGSTGELFF. Variable domain in full (rest from reference TRBV7-9 and TRBJ2-2): DTGVSQNPRHKITKRGQNVTFRCDPISEHNRLYWYRQTLGQGPEFLTYFQNEAQLEKSRLLSDRFSAERPKGSFSTLEIQRTEQGDSAMYLCASSRLKDRGSTGELFFGEGSRLTVL.

This chain joins TRBV5-1 and TRBJ1-1, with no clear D. The germline V gene encodes CDR1 SGHRS and CDR2 YFSETQ. CDR3 size: 13 residues. The germline V and J ends were trimmed by 0 bases and 4 bases, with 7 bases remaining between them. CDR3 loop: CASSLASGTEAFF. The DNA of the CDR3 is TGCGCCAGCAGCTTGGCCTCGGGCACTGAAGCTTTCTTT. The full variable domain, rest sourced from reference TRBV5-1 and TRBJ1-1, is KAGVTQTPRYLIKTRGQQVTLSCSPISGHRSVSWYQQTPGQGLQFLFEYFSETQRNKGNFPGRFSGRQFSNSRSEMNVSTLELGDSALYLCASSLASGTEAFFGQGTRLTVV.

The chain joins TRBV6-5 to TRBJ2-7; a weak D match, TRBD1 (6 bases). CDR1 and CDR2 (germline): MNHEY, SVGAGI. V was pared by 2 bases and J by 7 bases, with 21 bases between. CDR3 length: 16 residues. The CDR3 DNA sequence: TGTGCCAGCAGTTACACCTTCCGACAGGATATTGTAGAGCAGTACTTC. Amino acids: CASSYTFRQDIVEQYF.

The chain links TRBV5-8 to TRBJ2-3; 7 nucleotides match TRBD2. Germline loops: CDR1 SGHTS, CDR2 YDEGEE. J gave up 2 bases and V 3 bases, and 9 bases lay outside the gene matches. The length of the CDR3 is 16 residues. The CDR3 region has the DNA TGTGCCAGCAGCTATCTGGGGCGGGAGCACACAGATACGCAGTATTTT. It specifies CASSYLGREHTDTQYF.

This clone has only one observation. This chain uses TRBV19 with TRBJ2-7, with D possibly matching TRBD2 (5 bases). Germline V lookup: CDR1 LNHDA, CDR2 SQIVND (reference sequence). Trimming took off 1 base at V and 0 bases at J, with 10 bases between the two ends. The CDR3 has 15 amino acids. The DNA for the CDR3 is TGTGCCAGTAGTATAGGTGCGGGTACCTCCTACGAGCAGTACTTC. Its protein product is CASSIGAGTSYEQYF.

This clone was seen just once. This chain connects TRBV9 to TRBJ2-6; unclear D gene. CDR3 length: 14 amino acids. The V end was cut by 7 bases, the J end by 0 bases, with 8 bases between. Germline V gene lookup returns CDR1 SGDLS and CDR2 YYNGEE. The CDR3 nucleotides read TGTGCCAGCGCCCCAGACTCTGGGGCCAACGTCCTGACTTTC. This codes for CASAPDSGANVLTF.

J is TRBJ2-2 and V is TRBV19; D gene unclear. Germline values: CDR1 LNHDA, CDR2 SQIVND (reference sequence). The ends were cut back, 0 bases at V and 1 base at J, with 15 bases in the middle. The CDR3 is made up of 18 amino acids. CDR3 residues: CASSIDGPGQLNTGELFF. For the CDR3, the DNA is TGTGCCAGTAGTATAGATGGGCCTGGGCAGTTGAACACCGGGGAGCTGTTTTTT. The whole variable domain, filled in from reference TRBV19 and TRBJ2-2, reads DGGITQSPKYLFRKEGQNVTLSCEQNLNHDAMYWYRQDPGQGLRLIYYSQIVNDFQKGDIAEGYSVSREKKESFPLTVTSAQKNPTAFYLCASSIDGPGQLNTGELFFGEGSRLTVL.

The chain combines TRBV5-1 with TRBJ1-1; a weak D match, TRBD1 (6 bases). Germline V CDR1 and CDR2: SGHRS, YFSETQ. This CDR3 has 15 amino acids. V lost 4 bases, J lost 4 bases, and 17 bases lay in between. CDR3 bases: TGCGCCAGCAGCCCGCACGGGGGCGCGGGCACTGAAGCTTTCTTT. This translates into CASSPHGGAGTEAFF.

This clone turned up a few times. The chain links TRBV7-9 to TRBJ1-2; D gene uncertain. This CDR3 spans 13 amino acids. The germline CDR1 and CDR2 sequences are SEHNR and FQNEAQ (reference sequence). Trimming removed 1 base from V and 3 bases from J, with 6 bases in between. The CDR3 is CASSLENYYGYTF. The CDR3 nucleotides read TGTGCCAGCAGCTTAGAAAACTACTATGGCTACACCTTC.